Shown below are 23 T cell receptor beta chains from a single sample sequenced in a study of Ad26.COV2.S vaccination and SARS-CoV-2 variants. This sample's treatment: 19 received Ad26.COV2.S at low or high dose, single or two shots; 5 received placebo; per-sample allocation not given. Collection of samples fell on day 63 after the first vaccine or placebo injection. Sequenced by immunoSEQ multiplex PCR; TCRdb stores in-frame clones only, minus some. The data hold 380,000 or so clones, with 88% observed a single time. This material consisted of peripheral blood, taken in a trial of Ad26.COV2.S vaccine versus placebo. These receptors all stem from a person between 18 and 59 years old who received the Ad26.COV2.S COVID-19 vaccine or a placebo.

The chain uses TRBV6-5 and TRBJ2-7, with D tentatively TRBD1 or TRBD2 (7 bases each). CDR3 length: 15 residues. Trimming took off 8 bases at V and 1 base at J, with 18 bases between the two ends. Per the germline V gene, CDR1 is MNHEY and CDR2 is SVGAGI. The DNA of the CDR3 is TGTGCCAGCGGAGACTCAGGGGGGGAATCCTACGAGCAGTACTTC. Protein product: CASGDSGGESYEQYF.

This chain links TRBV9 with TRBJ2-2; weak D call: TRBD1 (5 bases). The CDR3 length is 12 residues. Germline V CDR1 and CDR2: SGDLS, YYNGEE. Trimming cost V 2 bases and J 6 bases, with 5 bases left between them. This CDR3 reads CASSVGPGELFF. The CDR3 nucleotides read TGTGCCAGCAGCGTGGGGCCCGGGGAGCTGTTTTTT.

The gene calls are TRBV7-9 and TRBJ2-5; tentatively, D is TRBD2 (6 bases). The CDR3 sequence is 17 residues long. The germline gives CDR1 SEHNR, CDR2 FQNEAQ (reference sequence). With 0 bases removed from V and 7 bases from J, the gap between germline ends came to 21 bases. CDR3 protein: CASSLAIGGVGPGTQYF. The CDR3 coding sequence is TGTGCCAGCAGCTTAGCGATCGGAGGGGTGGGCCCTGGGACCCAGTACTTC.

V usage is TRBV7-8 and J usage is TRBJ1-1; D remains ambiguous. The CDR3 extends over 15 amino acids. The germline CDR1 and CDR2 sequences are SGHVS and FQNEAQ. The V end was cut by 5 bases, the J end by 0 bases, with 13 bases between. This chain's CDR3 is CASSPGGLLNTEAFF. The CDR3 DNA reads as TGTGCCAGCAGCCCCGGAGGACTCCTGAACACTGAAGCTTTCTTT.

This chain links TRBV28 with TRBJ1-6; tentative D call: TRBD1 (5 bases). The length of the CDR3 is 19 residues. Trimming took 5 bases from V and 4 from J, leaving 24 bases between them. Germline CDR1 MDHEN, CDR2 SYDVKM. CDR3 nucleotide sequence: TGTGCCAGCAGTCCATCCGGCGACAGCGAGCCGGCGTATAATTCACCCCTCCACTTT. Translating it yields CASSPSGDSEPAYNSPLHF.

In nucleotides, the CDR3 is TGTGCCAGCAGCCTACTAAGGACTAGCGGGAGTATCCTTCAGGGTACGCAGTATTTT. This encodes CASSLLRTSGSILQGTQYF. V gene TRBV3-1 (or the pseudogene TRBV3-2) combines with J gene TRBJ2-3, with 13 bases matching TRBD2. The germline CDR1 and CDR2 sequences are LGHDT and YNNKEL (reference sequence). J lost 8 bases, V lost 4 bases, and 18 bases had no gene match. The CDR3 spans 19 residues.

DNA for the CDR3: TGTGCCAGCAGCCCAGCATCGAGCAATGAGCAGTTCTTC. This encodes CASSPASSNEQFF. The V gene is TRBV7-9, the J gene TRBJ2-1; no reliable D call. The germline V and J ends were trimmed by 5 bases and 6 bases, with 11 bases remaining between them. There are 13 residues in the CDR3. Per germline, CDR1 SEHNR and CDR2 FQNEAQ (reference sequence). The full variable domain, its missing parts supplied by reference TRBV7-9 and TRBJ2-1, is DTGVSQNPRHKITKRGQNVTFRCDPISEHNRLYWYRQTLGQGPEFLTYFQNEAQLEKSRLLSDRFSAERPKGSFSTLEIQRTEQGDSAMYLCASSPASSNEQFFGPGTRLTVL.

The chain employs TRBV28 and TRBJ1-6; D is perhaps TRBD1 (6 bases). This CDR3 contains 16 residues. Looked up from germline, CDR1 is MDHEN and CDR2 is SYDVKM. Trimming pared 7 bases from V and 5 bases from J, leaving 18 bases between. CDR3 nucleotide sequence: TGTGCCAGCACCACCGGACAGAAACCAAATAATTCACCCCTCCACTTT. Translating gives CASTTGQKPNNSPLHF.

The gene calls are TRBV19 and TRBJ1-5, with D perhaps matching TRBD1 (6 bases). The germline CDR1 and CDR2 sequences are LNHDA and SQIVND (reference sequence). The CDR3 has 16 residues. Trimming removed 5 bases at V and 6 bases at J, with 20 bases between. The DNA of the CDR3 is TGTGCCAGTAGTGGAATCCGACGGGGAGGGGGTCAGCCCCAGCATTTT. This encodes CASSGIRRGGGQPQHF.

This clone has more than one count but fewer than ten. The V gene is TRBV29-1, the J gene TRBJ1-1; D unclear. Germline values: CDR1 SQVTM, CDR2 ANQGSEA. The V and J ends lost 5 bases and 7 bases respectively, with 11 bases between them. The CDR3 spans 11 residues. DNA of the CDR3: TGCAGCGTTACCGGCCCAATTGAAGCTTTCTTT. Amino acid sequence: CSVTGPIEAFF.

The CDR3 sequence: CASSQDIPSGRFNEQFF. For the CDR3, the DNA is TGCGCCAGCAGCCAAGATATTCCTAGCGGGAGATTTAATGAGCAGTTCTTC. The chain is built from TRBV4-3 and TRBJ2-1; the match to TRBD2 covers 10 bases. V shed 0 bases and J 7 bases; nucleotides not matched to a gene: 9. The CDR3 consists of 17 residues. The V gene's germline CDR1 is LGHNA and CDR2 YSLEER.

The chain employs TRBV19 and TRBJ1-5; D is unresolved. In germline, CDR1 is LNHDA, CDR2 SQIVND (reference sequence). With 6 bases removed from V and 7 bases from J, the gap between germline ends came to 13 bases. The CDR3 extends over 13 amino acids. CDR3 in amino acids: CASSSLDGQPQHF. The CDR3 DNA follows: TGTGCCAGTAGCTCACTGGACGGGCAGCCCCAGCATTTT.

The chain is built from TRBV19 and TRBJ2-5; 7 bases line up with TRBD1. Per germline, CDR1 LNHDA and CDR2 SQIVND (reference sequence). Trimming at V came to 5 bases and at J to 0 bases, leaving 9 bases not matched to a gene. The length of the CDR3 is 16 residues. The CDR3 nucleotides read TGTGCCAGTAGTCTTCCGGGACAGATGTACCAAGAGACCCAGTACTTC. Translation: CASSLPGQMYQETQYF.

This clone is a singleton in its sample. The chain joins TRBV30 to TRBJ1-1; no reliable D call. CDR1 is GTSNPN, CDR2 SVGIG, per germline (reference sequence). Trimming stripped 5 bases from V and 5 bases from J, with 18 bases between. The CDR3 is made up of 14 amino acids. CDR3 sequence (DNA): TGTGCCTGGGGCGATGGGGTCCCTAAAACTGAAGCTTTCTTT. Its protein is CAWGDGVPKTEAFF.

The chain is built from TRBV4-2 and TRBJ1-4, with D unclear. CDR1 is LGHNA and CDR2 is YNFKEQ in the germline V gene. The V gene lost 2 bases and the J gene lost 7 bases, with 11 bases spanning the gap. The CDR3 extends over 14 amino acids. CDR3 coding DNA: TGTGCCAGCAGCCAACCATCTGGCCGTGAAAAACTGTTTTTT. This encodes CASSQPSGREKLFF.

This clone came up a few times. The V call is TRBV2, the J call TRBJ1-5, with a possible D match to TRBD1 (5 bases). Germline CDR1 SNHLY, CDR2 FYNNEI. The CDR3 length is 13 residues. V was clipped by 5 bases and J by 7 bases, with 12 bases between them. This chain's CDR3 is CASSPSGVQPQHF. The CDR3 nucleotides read TGTGCCAGCAGTCCCTCGGGGGTACAGCCCCAGCATTTT.

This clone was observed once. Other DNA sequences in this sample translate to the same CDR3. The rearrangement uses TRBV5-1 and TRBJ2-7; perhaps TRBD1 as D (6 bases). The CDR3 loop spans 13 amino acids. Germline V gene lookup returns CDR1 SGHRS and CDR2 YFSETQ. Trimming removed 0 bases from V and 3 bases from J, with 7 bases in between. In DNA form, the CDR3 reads TGCGCCAGCAGCTTGGACAGGGACTACGAGCAGTACTTC. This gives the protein CASSLDRDYEQYF.

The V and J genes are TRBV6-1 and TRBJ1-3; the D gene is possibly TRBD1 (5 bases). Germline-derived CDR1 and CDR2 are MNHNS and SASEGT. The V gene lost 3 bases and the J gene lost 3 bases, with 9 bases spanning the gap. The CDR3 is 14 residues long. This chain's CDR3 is CASSENRGGNTIYF. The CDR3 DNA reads TGTGCCAGCAGTGAGAATAGGGGTGGAAACACCATATATTTT.

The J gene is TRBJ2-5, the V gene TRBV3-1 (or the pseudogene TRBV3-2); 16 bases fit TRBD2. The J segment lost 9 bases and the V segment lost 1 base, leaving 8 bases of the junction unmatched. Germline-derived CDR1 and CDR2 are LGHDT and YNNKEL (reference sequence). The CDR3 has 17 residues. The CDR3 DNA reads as TGTGCCAGCAGCCAAGCCGCGGGACTAGCGGGGGGGAGGGCCCAGTACTTC. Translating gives CASSQAAGLAGGRAQYF.

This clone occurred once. The CDR3 loop is CASSLNTDTQYF. The CDR3 nucleotides read TGCGCCAGCAGCTTAAACACAGATACGCAGTATTTT. The chain is built from TRBV5-1 and TRBJ2-3; D is unclear. The CDR3 runs 12 residues. Trimming removed 2 bases from V and 2 bases from J, with 3 bases in between. Germline V CDR1 and CDR2: SGHRS, YFSETQ.

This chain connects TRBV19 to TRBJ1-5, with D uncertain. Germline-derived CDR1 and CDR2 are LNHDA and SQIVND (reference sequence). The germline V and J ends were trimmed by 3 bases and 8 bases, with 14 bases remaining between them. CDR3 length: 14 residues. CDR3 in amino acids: CASSITGTREPQHF. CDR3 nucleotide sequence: TGTGCCAGTAGTATTACCGGTACCCGGGAGCCCCAGCATTTT.

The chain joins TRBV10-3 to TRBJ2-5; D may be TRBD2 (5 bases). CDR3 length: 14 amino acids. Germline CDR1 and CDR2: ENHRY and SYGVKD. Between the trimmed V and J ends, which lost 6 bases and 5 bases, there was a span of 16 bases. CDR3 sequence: CAISGQGPGETQYF. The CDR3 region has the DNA TGTGCCATCAGCGGTCAAGGGCCGGGGGAGACCCAGTACTTC.

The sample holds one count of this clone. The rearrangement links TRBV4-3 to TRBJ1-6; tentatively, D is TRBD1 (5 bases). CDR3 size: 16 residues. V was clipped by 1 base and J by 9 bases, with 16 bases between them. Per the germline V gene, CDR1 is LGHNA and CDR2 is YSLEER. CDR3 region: CASSQVKDIHRSPLHF. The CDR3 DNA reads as TGCGCCAGCAGCCAAGTAAAGGACATTCACCGTTCACCCCTCCACTTT.